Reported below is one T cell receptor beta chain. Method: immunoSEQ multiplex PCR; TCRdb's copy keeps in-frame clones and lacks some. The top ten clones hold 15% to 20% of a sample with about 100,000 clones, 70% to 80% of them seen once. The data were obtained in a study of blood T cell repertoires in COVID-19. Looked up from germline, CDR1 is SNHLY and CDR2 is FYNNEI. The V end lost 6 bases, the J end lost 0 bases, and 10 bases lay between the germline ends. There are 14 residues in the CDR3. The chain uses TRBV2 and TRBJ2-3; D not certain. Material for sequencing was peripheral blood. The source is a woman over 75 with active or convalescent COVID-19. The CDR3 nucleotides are TGTGCCAGCAGCCTGTTCTCGAGCACAGATACGCAGTATTTT. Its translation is CASSLFSSTDTQYF.